One sample yielded the 10 T cell receptor beta chains listed below, sequenced in a study of blood T cell repertoires in COVID-19. Libraries were prepared by immunoSEQ multiplex PCR; TCRdb keeps only in-frame clonotypes and omits some of them. The table records about 120,000 clones, around 87% of them present only once. Sequences were obtained from peripheral blood. The receptors come from a woman in her 70s with acute or convalescent COVID-19.

The table lists this clone with a count of one. The chain combines TRBV7-2 with TRBJ2-7; 10 bases are shared with TRBD2. The CDR3 totals 19 residues. Germline V gene lookup returns CDR1 SGHTA and CDR2 FQGNSA. V was clipped by 2 bases and J by 5 bases; unmatched bases: 18. CDR3 amino acids: CASSLRQLRSGGARHEQYF. CDR3 in DNA: TGTGCCAGCAGCTTAAGACAGCTCCGGAGCGGGGGGGCCCGCCACGAGCAGTACTTC.

The rearrangement uses TRBV28 and TRBJ1-2, with D perhaps matching TRBD1 (6 bases). Trimming left V 8 bases short and J 9 bases short, with 19 bases between. The germline gives CDR1 MDHEN, CDR2 SYDVKM. CDR3 length equals 13 residues. CDR3 nucleotide sequence: TGTGCCAGCCGGATCGGGACAACTTATAGCTACACCTTC. This sequence encodes CASRIGTTYSYTF.

CDR3 residues: CASGGTGPSNQPQHF. The DNA for the CDR3 is TGTGCCAGTGGAGGGACAGGGCCTAGCAATCAGCCCCAGCATTTT. This rearrangement joins TRBV19 to TRBJ1-5; TRBD1 aligns across 9 bases. Trimming took 8 bases from V and 0 from J; bases not matched to a gene: 5. Germline V lookup: CDR1 LNHDA, CDR2 SQIVND (reference sequence). The CDR3 contains 15 residues.

This chain joins TRBV19 and TRBJ1-4, with no clear D. The CDR3 covers 14 residues. The ends were cut back, 6 bases at V and 0 bases at J, with 8 bases in the middle. Germline V gives CDR1 LNHDA, CDR2 SQIVND (reference sequence). This CDR3 is CASRTTATNEKLFF. In DNA form, the CDR3 reads TGTGCCAGTAGGACAACCGCAACTAATGAAAAACTGTTTTTT.

The chain carries TRBV7-9 and TRBJ2-1; D might be TRBD2 (6 bases). The CDR3 loop spans 13 amino acids. Germline V lookup: CDR1 SEHNR, CDR2 FQNEAQ (reference sequence). V lost 6 bases, J lost 6 bases, and 12 bases lay in between. CDR3 loop: CASSPGLLNEQFF. The CDR3 DNA follows: TGTGCCAGCAGTCCCGGACTACTCAATGAGCAGTTCTTC.

The J gene is TRBJ1-1, the V gene TRBV6-5; D is ambiguous. The length of the CDR3 is 13 residues. Germline V CDR1 and CDR2: MNHEY, SVGAGI. The germline V and J ends were trimmed by 5 bases and 6 bases, with 13 bases remaining between them. The CDR3 DNA sequence: TGTGCCAGCAGTAGAAGCCGGTATTCTGAAGCTTTCTTT. Translation gives CASSRSRYSEAFF.

The J gene is TRBJ1-2, the V gene TRBV4-2, with no clear D. Germline CDR1 is LGHNA and CDR2 is YNFKEQ. The ends were cut back, 4 bases at V and 0 bases at J, with 15 bases in the middle. This CDR3 region has 16 residues. The CDR3 DNA is TGTGCCAGCAGCCCAAACGAGGGCCAAGCTAACTATGGCTACACCTTC. Amino acids: CASSPNEGQANYGYTF.

V is TRBV5-1 and J is TRBJ2-2; a possible D gene is TRBD1 (5 bases). The CDR3 consists of 15 residues. Germline CDR1 reads SGHRS; CDR2 reads YFSETQ. V was shortened by 0 bases and J by 7 bases, with 13 bases between the two germline ends. This CDR3 reads CASSLVAGSNGELFF. The CDR3 DNA sequence: TGCGCCAGCAGCTTGGTGGCAGGGTCGAACGGGGAGCTGTTTTTT.

J is TRBJ1-1 and V is TRBV5-1; 12 nucleotides align to TRBD1. Trimming took 3 bases from V and 5 from J; bases not matched to a gene: 8. The CDR3 sequence is 16 residues long. Germline CDR1 reads SGHRS; CDR2 reads YFSETQ. CDR3 loop: CASSSLGQGAGTEAFF. The CDR3, as DNA: TGCGCCAGCAGCTCATTGGGACAGGGGGCAGGGACTGAAGCTTTCTTT.

The V call is TRBV5-6, the J call TRBJ2-3, with a possible D match to TRBD2 (6 bases). Germline CDR1 SGHDT, CDR2 YYEEEE. Trimming cost V 4 bases and J 7 bases, with 10 bases left between them. The CDR3 covers 12 residues. CDR3 sequence reads: CASSLSGNTQYF. DNA for the CDR3: TGTGCCAGCAGCCTTAGCGGCAATACGCAGTATTTT.